Sequencing of this TCR beta chain was carried out in a study of blood T cell repertoires in COVID-19. This clone was counted a few times. V was clipped by 4 bases and J by 15 bases, with 22 bases between them. Germline V gene lookup returns CDR1 LGHDT and CDR2 YNNKEL (reference sequence). The CDR3 has 14 amino acids. As originally analysed: Counts of nucleated cells, estimated from reference gene primer amplification, were obtained. The method was immunoSEQ multiplex PCR; TCRdb's version includes in-frame clones alone and lacks a portion of them. The DNA gave D and trimming, while V, J and clone size come from that table. The table has 70,000 or so clones, more than 75% seen once.

The chain carries TRBV3-1 (or the pseudogene TRBV3-2) and TRBJ2-1, with D perhaps matching TRBD2 (6 bases). The sequenced sample was peripheral blood. This sequence originates from a human donor in a cohort sampled during active COVID-19. CDR3 bases: TGTGCCAGCAGCCGCGGATACCGGGACTCGAAGGGGTTCTTC. As protein: CASSRGYRDSKGFF.